This paragraph reports one T cell receptor (beta chain). What it binds is unknown. Each participant with HIV received care in the United States. The data were obtained in a study of long-term antiretroviral therapy in people with HIV. Whole-study findings and limits: Repertoire composition at all time points was dominated by clones that had expanded before ART. Therapy changes, viral resistance and ART adherence were not documented in the available data.

The CDR3 runs 15 residues. Germline loops: CDR1 MNHEY, CDR2 SMNVEV (reference sequence). Trimming took 3 bases from V and 0 from J, leaving 11 bases between them. Researchers report immunoSEQ v3.0 was run at survey level. TCRdb's copy holds only in-frame clones and misses some; the assay was immunoSEQ multiplex PCR. The data hold tens of thousands of clones, with 80% to 90% observed a single time. The sequence was collected from a man aged 50 to 60 with HIV. This chain links TRBV27 with TRBJ1-1; D call uncertain. The sequences come from unsorted PBMCs, collected 3 years after starting antiretroviral therapy. For the CDR3, the DNA is TGTGCCAGCAGTTTGAGCGGTGCAGTGAACACTGAAGCTTTCTTT. Translation gives CASSLSGAVNTEAFF.